The text below deals with one T cell receptor (beta chain). Assay: immunoSEQ multiplex PCR; the TCRdb copy retains only in-frame clones and omits some. There are about 220,000 clones in the sample; about 86% occur only once, and around 3% lies in the top ten. Trimming took 2 bases from V and 7 from J; bases not matched to a gene: 7. The CDR3 spans 15 residues. Germline values: CDR1 MGHRA, CDR2 YSYEKL. The record originates from a study of blood T cell repertoires in COVID-19. The chain uses TRBV4-1 and TRBJ1-5; TRBD1 agrees at 8 bases. This TCR came from a woman under 40 who had recovered from COVID-19. Material for sequencing was peripheral blood. CDR3 nucleotide sequence: TGCGCCAGCAGCCAAAATCAGGGGGCCGGGCAGCCCCAGCATTTT. Its translation: CASSQNQGAGQPQHF.